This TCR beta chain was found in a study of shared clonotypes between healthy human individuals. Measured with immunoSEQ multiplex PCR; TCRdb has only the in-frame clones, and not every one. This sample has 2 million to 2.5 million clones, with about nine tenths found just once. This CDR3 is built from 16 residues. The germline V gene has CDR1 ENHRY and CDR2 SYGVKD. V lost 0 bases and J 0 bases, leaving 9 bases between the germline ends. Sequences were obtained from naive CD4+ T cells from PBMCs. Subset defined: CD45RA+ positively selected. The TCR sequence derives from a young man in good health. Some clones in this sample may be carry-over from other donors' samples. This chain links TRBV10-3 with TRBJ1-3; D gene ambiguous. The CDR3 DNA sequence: TGTGCCATCAGTGAGTCCGGGTTACTCTCTGGAAACACCATATATTTT. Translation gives CAISESGLLSGNTIYF.